These 3 T cell receptor beta chains came from one sample sequenced in a study of blood T cell repertoires in COVID-19. Produced via immunoSEQ multiplex PCR; TCRdb's table is partial and in-frame only. Of 70,000 to 80,000 clones listed, 75% to 85% are singletons. The sequenced sample consisted of peripheral blood. The receptors stem from an elderly man with acute or convalescent COVID-19.

This rearrangement joins TRBV28 to TRBJ2-7; TRBD2 matches 8 bases. J gave up 6 bases and V 7 bases, and 11 bases lay outside the gene matches. The CDR3 runs 14 residues. Germline V CDR1 and CDR2: MDHEN, SYDVKM. The DNA for the CDR3 is TGTGCCAGCATCGTTAGCGGGATCAGAGGCGAGCAGTACTTC. Its protein is CASIVSGIRGEQYF.

This chain joins TRBV27 and TRBJ1-5; unclear D gene. Trimming pared 5 bases from V and 0 bases from J, leaving 8 bases between. This CDR3 comprises 14 residues. CDR1 is MNHEY, CDR2 SMNVEV, per germline (reference sequence). In DNA, the CDR3 is TGTGCCAGCAGTGGCGGAGGTAGCAATCAGCCCCAGCATTTT. Translation gives CASSGGGSNQPQHF.

This rearrangement joins TRBV5-4 to TRBJ2-1; tentative D call: TRBD2 (6 bases). CDR1 and CDR2 (germline): SGHNT, YYREEE (reference sequence). There are 13 residues in the CDR3. The V gene lost 0 bases and the J gene lost 10 bases, with 11 bases spanning the gap. CDR3 residues: CASSLDVAAEQFF. In DNA form, the CDR3 reads TGTGCCAGCAGCTTGGACGTAGCGGCAGAGCAGTTCTTC.